A selection of T cell receptor beta chains follows, all from one sample in a study of shared clonotypes between healthy human individuals. The repertoire was sequenced with immunoSEQ multiplex PCR; TCRdb's copy has only in-frame clones and lacks some. Among some 240,000 clones, over 60% were seen once, and the ten largest hold roughly 11%. The sequenced sample was memory CD4+ T cells sorted from blood. All receptors derive from a man under 40 in good health. Both conserved end residues are part of each CDR3. D genes are given only for firm matches. Not all rows give a size; the values are once, few, many and, for expanded clones, a class.

TRBD2 | TRBJ2-2 | TRBV9 | - | CASSVSSGTRNTGELFF | TGTGCCAGCAGCGTGTCTAGCGGGACCAGGAACACCGGGGAGCTGTTTTTT
- | TRBJ2-7 | TRBV11-2 | - | CASSRSGSSYEQYF | TGTGCCAGCAGTCGTTCGGGGAGTAGCTACGAGCAGTACTTC
TRBD2 | TRBJ2-7 | TRBV2 | - | CASSLSGSTYEQYF | TGTGCCAGCAGTCTTAGCGGGAGTACCTACGAGCAGTACTTC
- | TRBJ2-1 | TRBV11-3 | few | CASSLGTGSGEQFF | TGTGCCAGCAGCTTAGGCACAGGGTCAGGTGAGCAGTTCTTC
TRBD1 | TRBJ2-7 | TRBV5-4 | few | CASSLAGGDEQYF | TGTGCCAGCAGCTTGGCAGGGGGCGACGAGCAGTACTTC
- | TRBJ1-5 | TRBV6-1 | - | CASRATGSNQPQHF | TGTGCCAGCAGGGCGACAGGTAGCAATCAGCCCCAGCATTTT
TRBD1 | TRBJ2-7 | TRBV27 | many | CASTLRQGALGEQYF | TGTGCCAGCACCCTTCGACAGGGGGCGCTTGGAGAGCAGTACTTC
- | TRBJ2-1 | TRBV7-3 | - | CASSLQSGRDNEQFF | TGTGCCAGCAGCCTTCAAAGTGGCCGGGACAATGAGCAGTTCTTC
- | TRBJ2-7 | TRBV18 | - | CASSPITGTYEQYF | TGTGCCAGCTCACCAATTACGGGGACCTACGAGCAGTACTTC
- | TRBJ2-2 | TRBV5-5 | few | CASSVRGGVSTGELFF | TGTGCCAGCAGCGTACGGGGCGGAGTAAGCACCGGGGAGCTGTTTTTT
- | TRBJ1-5 | TRBV11-2 | few | CASSLTSKDPQHF | TGTGCCAGCAGCCTGACAAGTAAGGATCCTCAGCATTTT
- | TRBJ2-5 | TRBV5-1 | - | CASSYLGIREETQYF | TGCGCCAGCAGCTACCTCGGAATTCGGGAAGAGACCCAGTACTTC
TRBD2 | TRBJ2-3 | TRBV4-3 | - | CASSQGASGADTQYF | TGCGCCAGCAGTCAAGGGGCTAGCGGTGCAGATACGCAGTATTTT
TRBD1 | TRBJ2-7 | TRBV10-2 | few | CASMDRGYEQYF | TGCGCCAGCATGGACAGGGGCTACGAGCAGTACTTC
- | TRBJ2-1 | TRBV2 | - | CAGVGSSYNEQFF | TGTGCCGGAGTTGGGAGCTCCTACAATGAGCAGTTCTTC
TRBD1 | TRBJ1-5 | TRBV27 | few | CASRMDRRSNQPQHF | TGTGCCAGCAGGATGGACAGGCGTAGCAATCAGCCCCAGCATTTT
- | TRBJ1-1 | TRBV19 | few | CASDFGTEAFF | TGTGCATCTGATTTCGGCACTGAAGCTTTCTTT
- | TRBJ2-3 | TRBV7-6 | - | CASSLAILGDTQYF | TGTGCCAGCAGCTTAGCGATTTTGGGCGATACGCAGTATTTT
TRBD2 | TRBJ2-5 | TRBV18 | - | CASSSGTSGTQETQYF | TGTGCCAGCTCATCCGGGACTAGCGGGACCCAAGAGACCCAGTACTTC
- | TRBJ2-5 | TRBV19 | once | CASSISETQYF | TGTGCCAGTAGTATTTCAGAGACCCAGTACTTC
- | TRBJ2-5 | TRBV29-1 | - | CSSRSGQETQYF | TGCAGCAGCCGAAGCGGTCAAGAGACCCAGTACTTC
- | TRBJ1-2 | TRBV5-1 | - | CASSPGDTGAYGYTF | TGCGCCAGCAGCCCGGGGGACACCGGAGCCTATGGCTACACCTTC
- | TRBJ2-3 | TRBV10-3 | - | CATRPDTDTQYF | TGTGCCACTAGACCAGACACAGATACGCAGTATTTT
TRBD2 | TRBJ2-3 | TRBV29-1 | - | CSTWGGAIYTDTQYF | TGCAGCACGTGGGGAGGGGCAATTTACACAGATACGCAGTATTTT
- | TRBJ2-3 | TRBV5-1 | - | CASSPGTAHSTDTQYF | TGCGCCAGCAGCCCCGGGACTGCCCATAGCACAGATACGCAGTATTTT
- | TRBJ2-7 | TRBV5-6 | - | CASSSGQRSYEQYF | TGTGCCAGCAGCTCCGGACAGAGATCCTACGAGCAGTACTTC
- | TRBJ1-5 | TRBV30 | - | CAWTADPRDQPQHF | TGTGCCTGGACCGCGGACCCTAGGGATCAGCCCCAGCATTTT
- | TRBJ2-7 | TRBV7-9 | once | CASSLSGAEQYF | TGTGCCAGCAGCTTAAGCGGAGCAGAGCAGTACTTC
TRBD2 | TRBJ2-7 | TRBV5-1 | - | CASSQTSGASEQYF | TGCGCCAGCAGTCAGACTAGCGGAGCCAGCGAGCAGTACTTC
- | TRBJ2-1 | TRBV29-1 | few | CSVETQYNEQFF | TGCAGCGTTGAAACACAGTACAATGAGCAGTTCTTC
TRBD2 | TRBJ2-7 | TRBV7-2 | - | CASRWRLAGGYEQYF | TGTGCCAGCAGGTGGAGACTAGCGGGAGGCTACGAGCAGTACTTC
- | TRBJ2-2 | TRBV18 | - | CASWSAGELFF | TGTGCCAGCTGGTCAGCTGGGGAGCTGTTTTTT
- | TRBJ1-1 | TRBV2 | - | CATRDPRGAPEAFF | TGTGCCACCAGGGACCCTCGGGGGGCCCCTGAAGCTTTCTTT
- | TRBJ2-5 | TRBV6-6 | - | CASSYGRETQYF | TGTGCCAGCAGTTATGGTCGAGAGACCCAGTACTTC
- | TRBJ2-7 | TRBV2 | - | CASKVADEQYF | TGTGCCAGCAAGGTAGCGGACGAGCAGTACTTC
- | TRBJ2-3 | TRBV9 | once | CASSVDRFSDTQYF | TGTGCCAGCAGCGTAGACAGATTCTCAGATACGCAGTATTTT
TRBD1 | TRBJ2-1 | TRBV27 | - | CASRMDRGPYNEQFF | TGTGCCAGCAGGATGGACAGGGGGCCCTACAATGAGCAGTTCTTC
- | TRBJ2-3 | TRBV27 | - | CASSPRIRGHTQYF | TGTGCCAGCAGTCCTAGGATCCGTGGACATACGCAGTATTTT
- | TRBJ2-2 | TRBV11-3 | few | CASSLVGIGELFF | TGTGCCAGCAGCTTAGTGGGAATCGGGGAGCTGTTTTTT
TRBD1 | TRBJ1-2 | TRBV5-8 | - | CASSLQDRDYGYTF | TGTGCCAGCAGCTTACAGGACAGGGACTATGGCTACACCTTC
TRBD1 | TRBJ1-5 | TRBV19 | - | CASSAQGAGSNQPQHF | TGTGCCAGTAGTGCTCAGGGGGCGGGGAGCAATCAGCCCCAGCATTTT
- | TRBJ2-1 | TRBV5-4 | - | CASGQGGLGGRNEQFF | TGTGCCAGCGGACAAGGGGGGCTAGGGGGTCGGAATGAGCAGTTCTTC
- | TRBJ2-7 | TRBV15 | - | CATSRIRGSGEQYF | TGTGCCACCAGCAGAATTAGAGGGTCTGGAGAGCAGTACTTC
- | TRBJ2-6 | TRBV19 | few | CASSPPGANVLTF | TGTGCCAGTAGTCCTCCTGGGGCCAACGTCCTGACTTTC
- | TRBJ2-3 | TRBV5-1 | - | CASSLRPDTDTQYF | TGCGCCAGCAGCCTGAGGCCAGACACAGATACGCAGTATTTT
TRBD1 | TRBJ1-1 | TRBV6-1 | few | CASSENGPGQGEAFF | TGTGCCAGCAGTGAAAACGGGCCGGGACAGGGTGAAGCTTTCTTT
TRBD1 | TRBJ2-1 | TRBV29-1 | many | CSVARQGGSDEQFF | TGCAGCGTTGCCCGACAGGGGGGCTCGGATGAGCAGTTCTTC
- | TRBJ2-7 | TRBV20-1 | few | CSASGGAEQYF | TGCAGTGCATCAGGTGGAGCCGAGCAGTACTTC